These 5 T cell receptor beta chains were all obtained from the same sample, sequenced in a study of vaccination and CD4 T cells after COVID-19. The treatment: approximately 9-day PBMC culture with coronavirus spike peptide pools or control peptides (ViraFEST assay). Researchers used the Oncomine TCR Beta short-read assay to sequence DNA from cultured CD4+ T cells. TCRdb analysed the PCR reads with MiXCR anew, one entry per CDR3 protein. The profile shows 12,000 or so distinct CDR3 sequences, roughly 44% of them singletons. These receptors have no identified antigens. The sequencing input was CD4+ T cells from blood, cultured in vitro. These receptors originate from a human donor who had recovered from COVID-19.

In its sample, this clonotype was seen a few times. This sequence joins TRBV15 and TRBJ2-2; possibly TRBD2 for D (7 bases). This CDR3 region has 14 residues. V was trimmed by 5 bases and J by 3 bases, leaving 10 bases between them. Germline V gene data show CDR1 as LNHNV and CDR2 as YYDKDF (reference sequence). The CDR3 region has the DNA TGTGCCACCAGCCGAGGGGGGGACACCGGGGAGCTGTTTTTT. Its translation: CATSRGGDTGELFF.

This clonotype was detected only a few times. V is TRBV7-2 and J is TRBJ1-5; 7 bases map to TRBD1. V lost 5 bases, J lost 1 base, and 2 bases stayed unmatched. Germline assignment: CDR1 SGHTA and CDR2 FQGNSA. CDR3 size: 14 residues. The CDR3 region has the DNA TGTGCCAGCAGCCTACAGGGGAGCAATCAGCCCCAGCATTTT. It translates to CASSLQGSNQPQHF.

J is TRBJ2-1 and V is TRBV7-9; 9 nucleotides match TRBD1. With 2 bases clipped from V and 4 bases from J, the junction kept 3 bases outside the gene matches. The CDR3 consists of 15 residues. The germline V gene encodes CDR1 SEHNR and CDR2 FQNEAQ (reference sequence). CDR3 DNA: TGTGCCAGCAGCTTATCACAGGGGGCATACAATGAGCAGTTCTTC. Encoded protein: CASSLSQGAYNEQFF.

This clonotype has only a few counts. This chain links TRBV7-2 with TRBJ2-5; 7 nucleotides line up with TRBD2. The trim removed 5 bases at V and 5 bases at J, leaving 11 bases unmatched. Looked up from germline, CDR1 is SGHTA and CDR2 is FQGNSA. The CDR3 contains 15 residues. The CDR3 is CASSPGTISRETQYF. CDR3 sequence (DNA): TGTGCCAGCAGCCCCGGGACTATAAGTAGGGAGACCCAGTACTTC.

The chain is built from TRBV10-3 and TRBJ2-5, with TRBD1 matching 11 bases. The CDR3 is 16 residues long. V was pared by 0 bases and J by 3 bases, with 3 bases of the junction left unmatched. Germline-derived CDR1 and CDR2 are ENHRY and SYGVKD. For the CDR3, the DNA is TGTGCCATCAGTGAGTCCGAGGGACAGGGGGAAGAGACCCAGTACTTC. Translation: CAISESEGQGEETQYF.